This TCR beta chain originates from a study of shared T cell receptors in the human thymus. TCRdb's table, derived via immunoSEQ multiplex PCR, lists solely in-frame clones and lacks some. The sample holds some 700,000 clones, approximately 85% seen once. V was shortened by 6 bases and J by 3 bases, with 26 bases between the two germline ends. The germline gives CDR1 MDHEN, CDR2 SYDVKM. The CDR3 consists of 18 residues. These data were also filed under a second study, of human thymus T cells. This second study says: Each of the donors was a healthy Finnish infant who was undergoing open corrective cardiac surgery for congenital heart defects. Corrective cardiac operations yielded the resected thymus tissue. Biased V and J segment usage appeared in thymus and peripheral blood. Related research described strongly overlapping thymic repertoires in unrelated people.

This rearrangement joins TRBV28 to TRBJ1-2; a weak D match, TRBD1 (5 bases). The TCR comes from a girl under three years old with a congenital heart defect. Source material: thymocytes. The DNA for the CDR3 is TGTGCCAGCAGATATGGGGGGGGATCCTGTTTGTATGACTATGGCTACACCTTC. Protein: CASRYGGGSCLYDYGYTF.